These 3 T cell receptor beta chains share one sample of origin, sequenced in a study of blood T cell repertoires in COVID-19 (dated by TCRdb to the early 2020s). The library was generated by the immunoSEQ multiplex PCR assay. The table was pulled from immuneACCESS by TCRdb, which kept in-frame rearrangements only. Such tables lose some clones; where checked, under half of the loss comes from unresolved V genes, and the rest has no known cause. For this sample there are around 72,000 clones; 80% to 90% appear just once. The ten largest account for approximately 10% of the sample. The specimen sequenced was peripheral blood. Receptors were obtained from a man in his 70s with active or convalescent COVID-19.

The chain employs TRBV28 and TRBJ2-3, with D unclear. Germline loops: CDR1 MDHEN, CDR2 SYDVKM. The length of the CDR3 is 11 residues. The ends were cut back, 5 bases at V and 4 bases at J, with 4 bases in the middle. The CDR3 here is CASSTPDTQYF. CDR3 DNA: TGTGCCAGCAGTACACCAGATACGCAGTATTTT.

The chain is built from TRBV5-4 and TRBJ2-3, with 14 positions matching TRBD2. This CDR3 spans 17 amino acids. Per germline, CDR1 SGHNT and CDR2 YYREEE (reference sequence). V shed 4 bases, J shed 0 bases, and the junction held 4 bases outside the gene matches. Here the CDR3 reads CASSPRLAGGSTDTQYF. The CDR3 region has the DNA TGTGCCAGCAGCCCCCGACTAGCGGGAGGGAGCACAGATACGCAGTATTTT. Full variable domain (outside the CDR3, taken from reference TRBV5-4 and TRBJ2-3): ETGVTQSPTHLIKTRGQQVTLRCSSQSGHNTVSWYQQALGQGPQFIFQYYREEENGRGNFPPRFSGLQFPNYSSELNVNALELDDSALYLCASSPRLAGGSTDTQYFGPGTRLTVL.

The CDR3 is CASSSGSWGNQPQHF. CDR3 nucleotides: TGTGCCAGCAGTTCCGGGTCATGGGGCAATCAGCCCCAGCATTTT. The chain has TRBV6-6 and TRBJ1-5; D remains unclear. V was cut by 4 bases and J by 2 bases, with 12 bases left in between. CDR3 length: 15 residues. Germline CDR1 MNHNY, CDR2 SVGAGI (reference sequence).